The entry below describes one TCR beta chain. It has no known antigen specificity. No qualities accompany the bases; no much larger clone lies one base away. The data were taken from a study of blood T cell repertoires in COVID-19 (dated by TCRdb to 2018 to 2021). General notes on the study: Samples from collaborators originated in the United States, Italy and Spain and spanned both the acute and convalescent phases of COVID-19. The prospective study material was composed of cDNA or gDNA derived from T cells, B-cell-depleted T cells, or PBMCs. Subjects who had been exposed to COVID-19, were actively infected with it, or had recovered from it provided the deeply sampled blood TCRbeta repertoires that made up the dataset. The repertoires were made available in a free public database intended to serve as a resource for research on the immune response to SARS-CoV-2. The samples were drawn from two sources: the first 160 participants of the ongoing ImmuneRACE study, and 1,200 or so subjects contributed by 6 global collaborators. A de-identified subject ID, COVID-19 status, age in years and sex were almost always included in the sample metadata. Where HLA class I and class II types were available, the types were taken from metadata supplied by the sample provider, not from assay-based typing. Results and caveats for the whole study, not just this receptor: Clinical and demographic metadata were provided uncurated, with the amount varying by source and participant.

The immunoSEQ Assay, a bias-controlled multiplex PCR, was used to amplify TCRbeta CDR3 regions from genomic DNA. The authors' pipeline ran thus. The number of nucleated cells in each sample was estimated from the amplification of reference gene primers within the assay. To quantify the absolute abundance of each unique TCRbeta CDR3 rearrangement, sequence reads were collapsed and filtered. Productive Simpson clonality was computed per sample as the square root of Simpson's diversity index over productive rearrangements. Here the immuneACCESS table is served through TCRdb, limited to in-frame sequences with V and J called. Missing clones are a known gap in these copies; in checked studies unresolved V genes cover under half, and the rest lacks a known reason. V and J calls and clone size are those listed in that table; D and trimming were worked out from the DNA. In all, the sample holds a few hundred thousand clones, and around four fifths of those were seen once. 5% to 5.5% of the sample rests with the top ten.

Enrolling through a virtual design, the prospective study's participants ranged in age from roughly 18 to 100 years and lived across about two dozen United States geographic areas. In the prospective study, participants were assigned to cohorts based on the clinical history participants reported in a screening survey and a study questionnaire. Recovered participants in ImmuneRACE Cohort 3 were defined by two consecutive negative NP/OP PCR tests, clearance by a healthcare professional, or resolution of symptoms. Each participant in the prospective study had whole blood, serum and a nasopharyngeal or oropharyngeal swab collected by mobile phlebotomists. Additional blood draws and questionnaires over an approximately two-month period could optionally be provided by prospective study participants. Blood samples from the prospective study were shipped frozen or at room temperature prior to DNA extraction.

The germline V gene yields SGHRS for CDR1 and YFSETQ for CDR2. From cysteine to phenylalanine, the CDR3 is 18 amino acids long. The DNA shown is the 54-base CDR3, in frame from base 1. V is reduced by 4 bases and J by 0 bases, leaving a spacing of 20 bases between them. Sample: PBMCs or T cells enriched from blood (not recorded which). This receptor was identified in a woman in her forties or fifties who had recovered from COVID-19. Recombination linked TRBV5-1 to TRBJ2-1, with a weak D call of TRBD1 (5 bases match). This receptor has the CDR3 CASSPLPPQASSYNEQFF. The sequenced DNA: TGCGCCAGCAGCCCCCTACCCCCACAGGCAAGCTCCTACAATGAGCAGTTCTTC.